This is a list of T cell receptor beta chains from one sample in a study of OX40 agonist ivuxolimab in advanced cancers. The table came from immunoSEQ multiplex PCR; TCRdb's copy has only in-frame clones and leaves some out. The sample holds approximately 74,000 clones, over 75% seen once. The sample consisted of CD4+ or CD8+ T cells sorted from blood, taken in a trial of the OX40 agonist ivuxolimab. The receptors originated from an adult with an advanced solid tumor such as melanoma, head and neck, liver or kidney cancer. Both conserved end residues are part of each CDR3. D genes are given only for firm matches. Size is omitted from some rows. Given values are once, few, many or a class for expanded clones.

DNA	CDR3	J	size	V	D
TGTGCCAGCAGGGGGACAGGGGGGGAGACCCAGTACTTC	CASRGTGGETQYF	TRBJ2-5	NA	TRBV6-5	TRBD1
TGTGCCAGCAGCTTAGCGCAGACCTACGAGCAGTACTTC	CASSLAQTYEQYF	TRBJ2-7	few	TRBV11-3	NA
TGTGCCAGCAGCTTAGCCGGCTCCGGGGAGCTGTTTTTT	CASSLAGSGELFF	TRBJ2-2	NA	TRBV7-8	NA
TGTGCCAGCAGAGTAGAGGCCAATGAGCAGTTCTTC	CASRVEANEQFF	TRBJ2-1	NA	TRBV28	NA
TGTGCTAGTGGCAAAAAGGGACCGAAGTACGAGCAGTACTTC	CASGKKGPKYEQYF	TRBJ2-7	NA	TRBV12-5	NA
TGCGCCAGCAGCCAAGGTGCTGGGGAAAAACTGTTTTTT	CASSQGAGEKLFF	TRBJ1-4	NA	TRBV4-1	NA
TGTGCCAGCAGTTTGGCTGAGGGGAATTCACCCCTCCACTTT	CASSLAEGNSPLHF	TRBJ1-6	NA	TRBV27	NA
TGTGCCAGCTCACCCAGGGGAAACATTCAGTACTTC	CASSPRGNIQYF	TRBJ2-4	few	TRBV18	NA
TGCGCCAGCAGCAGGGGACAGGGGATCTACGAGCAGTACTTC	CASSRGQGIYEQYF	TRBJ2-7	NA	TRBV5-1	TRBD1
TGTGCCAGCAGCCCGGGGGGCTCTAGCGGAAACACACCTACAGATACGCAGTATTTT	CASSPGGSSGNTPTDTQYF	TRBJ2-3	once	TRBV28	NA
TGTGCCAGCAGTACCGACACCAACACCGGGGAGCTGTTTTTT	CASSTDTNTGELFF	TRBJ2-2	NA	TRBV2	NA
TGTGCCAGCAGTGGGGACAGGGGGCAAGAAAAACTGTTTTTT	CASSGDRGQEKLFF	TRBJ1-4	NA	TRBV6-1	TRBD1
TGTGCCAGTAGTGCCCAGTCGACACTGGAGCTTTATAGCAATCAGCCCCAGCATTTT	CASSAQSTLELYSNQPQHF	TRBJ1-5	NA	TRBV19	NA
TGCGCCAGCAGCCTCGGACAGGGTCAAGATGACGAGCAGTACTTC	CASSLGQGQDDEQYF	TRBJ2-7	NA	TRBV5-1	TRBD1
TGTGCCAGCAGTAGGGCGAACACCGGGGAGCTGTTTTTT	CASSRANTGELFF	TRBJ2-2	NA	TRBV27	NA
TGTGCCAGCAGGATGACAGGGTGGTACAATGAGCAGTTCTTC	CASRMTGWYNEQFF	TRBJ2-1	NA	TRBV6-5	TRBD1
TGTGCCAGCAGCAAAGGTGAACAGTTCATGAACACTGAAGCTTTCTTT	CASSKGEQFMNTEAFF	TRBJ1-1	once	TRBV21-1	NA
TGCGCCAGCAGTGGTGATAGCGGGACGCAAGAGACCCAGTACTTC	CASSGDSGTQETQYF	TRBJ2-5	NA	TRBV10-1	TRBD2
TGTGCCAGCAGCTTCTCGCAGATGAACACTGAAGCTTTCTTT	CASSFSQMNTEAFF	TRBJ1-1	NA	TRBV11-2	NA
TGTGCCAGCAGCCAGCTAGCGGGAGGGCCCGAGACCCAGTACTTC	CASSQLAGGPETQYF	TRBJ2-5	NA	TRBV4-2	TRBD2
TGTGCCAGCAGCCCAGGGTGGGGGAATCAGCCCCAGCATTTT	CASSPGWGNQPQHF	TRBJ1-5	NA	TRBV5-5	NA
TGCGCCAGCAGCCAAGGACAGGGAGGAAACATTCAGTACTTC	CASSQGQGGNIQYF	TRBJ2-4	NA	TRBV4-3	NA
TGTGCCAGCAGTGTAAGCCTCGGGAGGACCGGGGAGCTGTTTTTT	CASSVSLGRTGELFF	TRBJ2-2	NA	TRBV6-6	TRBD2
TGCGCCAGCAGCCAGAATAGCGGCCAGACAGGGGCCAACGTCCTGACTTTC	CASSQNSGQTGANVLTF	TRBJ2-6	NA	TRBV5-1	NA
TGCGCCAGCAGCTTGACCAGCCTGTCCTACCCTCCTGACAATGAGCAGTTCTTC	CASSLTSLSYPPDNEQFF	TRBJ2-1	NA	TRBV5-1	NA
TGCAGCGTGGCCTTTTGGGGGGGAAACACTGAAGCTTTCTTT	CSVAFWGGNTEAFF	TRBJ1-1	NA	TRBV29-1	NA
TGTGCCAGCAGTCCGACCGGGACAACCACCTACGAGCAGTACTTC	CASSPTGTTTYEQYF	TRBJ2-7	NA	TRBV7-2	NA
TGCAGCGTTGATCACCAGCACTATGGCTACACCTTC	CSVDHQHYGYTF	TRBJ1-2	NA	TRBV29-1	NA
TGTGCCAGCAGCCCAGGGACTAGCGGGAGATCCGGGGAGCTGTTTTTT	CASSPGTSGRSGELFF	TRBJ2-2	once	TRBV7-3	TRBD2
TGCGCCAGCAGCCAAGACCTCGTAGAAAAACTGTTTTTT	CASSQDLVEKLFF	TRBJ1-4	NA	TRBV4-1	NA
TGTGCCAGCTCACCTACTATAGGACAGGGGTGGGCCAACGTCCTGACTTTC	CASSPTIGQGWANVLTF	TRBJ2-6	NA	TRBV18	TRBD1
TGTGCCAGCAGTCGTCAGGTCATCGGCTCCTACGAGCAGTACTTC	CASSRQVIGSYEQYF	TRBJ2-7	NA	TRBV6-5	NA
TGTGCCAGCACCGGGGGGGGCACTGAAGCTTTCTTT	CASTGGGTEAFF	TRBJ1-1	NA	TRBV2	NA
TGTGCCATCAGTGAAACTAGAGAGAGAGCCTACGAGCAGTACTTC	CAISETRERAYEQYF	TRBJ2-7	NA	TRBV10-3	NA
TGTGCCAGCAGTGAAAGAGGTCGGCAGAGGTCCCTCGGAGGAAACACCATATATTTT	CASSERGRQRSLGGNTIYF	TRBJ1-3	NA	TRBV2	NA
TGTGCCAGCAGTGATAGTTTGAGAGGGGAGCGTGGCTACACCTTC	CASSDSLRGERGYTF	TRBJ1-2	NA	TRBV6-4	NA
TGTGCCAGCAGCCAGCGGACAGGGCGGTACACTGAAGCTTTCTTT	CASSQRTGRYTEAFF	TRBJ1-1	NA	TRBV11-2	TRBD1
TGTGCCAGTAGTATATTGGGCTTCGGGGTAGCCAAAAACATTCAGTACTTC	CASSILGFGVAKNIQYF	TRBJ2-4	once	TRBV19	NA
TGCGCCAGCAGCGAACAGGGACAGGTCGGAGAGACCCAGTACTTC	CASSEQGQVGETQYF	TRBJ2-5	NA	TRBV5-1	TRBD1
TGTGCCACCAGCAGCACAGGGGGCGAACGGACCGGGGAGCTGTTTTTT	CATSSTGGERTGELFF	TRBJ2-2	NA	TRBV15	TRBD1
TGCGCCAGCAAAGGAGGGAGTGGCACCGGGGAGCTGTTTTTT	CASKGGSGTGELFF	TRBJ2-2	NA	TRBV5-1	NA
TGTGCCAGCAGCCAAGGGTGGGGCCGTGGCACCGGGGAGCTGTTTTTT	CASSQGWGRGTGELFF	TRBJ2-2	NA	TRBV4-2	NA
TGTGCCAGTAGTTACCTAGCGGGACTCAATGAGCAGTTCTTC	CASSYLAGLNEQFF	TRBJ2-1	once	TRBV19	TRBD2
TGTGCCAGCAGCTTAGGAACCGGGTCCTACCCCTACGAGCAGTACTTC	CASSLGTGSYPYEQYF	TRBJ2-7	NA	TRBV7-2	NA
TGTGCCAGCAGCTTAGATAGTTACAATGAGCAGTTCTTC	CASSLDSYNEQFF	TRBJ2-1	NA	TRBV11-3	NA
TGCAGCGTTGGGGCTGGGAGAGACACTGAAGCTTTCTTT	CSVGAGRDTEAFF	TRBJ1-1	NA	TRBV29-1	NA
TGTGCCATCAGGGGGGACACGCAGACCGAGTTCTTC	CAIRGDTQTEFF	TRBJ2-1	NA	TRBV10-3	NA
TGTGCCAGCAGCTTAATCCGAGCGGCAGGGGCGGAAGAGACCCAGTACTTC	CASSLIRAAGAEETQYF	TRBJ2-5	NA	TRBV11-3	NA
TGTGCCAGCAGTTCGGCTAGTGGATCCGCCGGGGAGCTGTTTTTT	CASSSASGSAGELFF	TRBJ2-2	NA	TRBV27	NA